These 27 T cell receptor beta chains were all obtained from the same sample, sequenced in a study of human T cells and chemical hapten exposure. Each CDR3 protein gets one entry after TCRdb re-called the RACE reads with MiXCR. The repertoire includes about 82,000 distinct CDR3 sequences, approximately 12% of them detected once, and roughly 4% sits in the top ten. Time point meaning: patch test 1, 2 weeks after DPC sensitization. Indicated treatment: therapeutic diphenylcyclopropenone sensitization with weekly scalp DPC. Sample: whole blood, taken in connection with sensitization to the hapten diphenylcyclopropenone (DPC). The receptors here all came from a woman in her 50s with alopecia areata. Some clones in this sample may be carry-over from other donors' samples.

This clonotype was counted a single time. Sequence at one end of the junction differs from germline and may be a read error. V usage is TRBV7-7 and J usage is TRBJ2-1, with 7 nucleotides matching TRBD2. Germline V lookup: CDR1 SSHAT, CDR2 FNYEAQ (reference sequence). The CDR3 runs 15 residues. The CDR3 region has the DNA TGTGCTAGCAGCTTAGAACTAGCGCCCTACAATGAGCAGTTCTTC. Residues: CASSLELAPYNEQFF.

Ten or more counts support this clonotype. The CDR3 DNA reads TGTGCCAGCAGCCAACACACTAGCGGGGGGGCCGGAGATACGCAGTATTTT. Encoded protein: CASSQHTSGGAGDTQYF. This chain joins TRBV4-2 and TRBJ2-3; 13 bases line up with TRBD2. Trimming at V came to 2 bases and at J to 5 bases, leaving 7 bases not matched to a gene. CDR1 is LGHNA and CDR2 is YNFKEQ in the germline V gene. The CDR3 contains 17 residues.

This clonotype came up a few times. The V gene is TRBV4-2, the J gene TRBJ2-2; D uncertain. This CDR3 contains 18 residues. V was clipped by 2 bases and J by 1 base, with 17 bases between them. Germline CDR1 reads LGHNA; CDR2 reads YNFKEQ. DNA of the CDR3: TGTGCCAGCAGCCAATCAAAAACTACTCCCGTGAACACCGGGGAGCTGTTTTTT. Protein: CASSQSKTTPVNTGELFF.

The genes are TRBV4-3 and TRBJ2-1; 8 nucleotides match TRBD2. Trimming cost V 3 bases and J 7 bases; bases outside gene matches: 5. The CDR3 loop spans 14 amino acids. Germline assignment: CDR1 LGHNA and CDR2 YSLEER. The CDR3 protein is CASSHGLATNEQFF. The CDR3 DNA follows: TGCGCCAGCAGCCACGGACTAGCTACTAATGAGCAGTTCTTC.

This clonotype was observed at least ten times. The rearrangement links TRBV28 to TRBJ1-5; 7 bases are a match to TRBD1. V was pared by 6 bases and J by 6 bases, with 8 bases of the junction left unmatched. The CDR3 has 14 amino acids. Germline V gene lookup returns CDR1 MDHEN and CDR2 SYDVKM. The CDR3 here is CASRPPGQSQPQHF. The CDR3 DNA sequence: TGTGCCAGCAGGCCGCCGGGACAGAGTCAGCCCCAGCATTTT.

This clonotype appeared a few times. This sequence joins TRBV5-1 and TRBJ1-4; D remains unclear. Trimming took 0 bases from V and 0 from J, leaving 6 bases between them. The CDR3 has 15 residues. Germline V CDR1 and CDR2: SGHRS, YFSETQ. CDR3 nucleotide sequence: TGCGCCAGCAGCTTGGCCGGGACAACTAATGAAAAACTGTTTTTT. Translation: CASSLAGTTNEKLFF.

At least ten counts were recorded for this clonotype. The chain joins TRBV5-5 to TRBJ2-5; no clear D gene. The germline V gene has CDR1 SGHKS and CDR2 YYEKEE (reference sequence). Trimming stripped 4 bases from V and 0 bases from J, with 7 bases between. The CDR3 sequence is 13 residues long. Here the CDR3 DNA reads TGTGCCAGCAGCCCTATCGACCAAGAGACCCAGTACTTC. This gives the protein CASSPIDQETQYF.

This clonotype came up many times. The rearrangement links TRBV28 to TRBJ2-7; D call uncertain. The CDR3 runs 13 residues. V lost 11 bases and J 2 bases, leaving 16 bases between the germline ends. From germline, CDR1 is MDHEN and CDR2 SYDVKM. The CDR3 bases are TGTGCCTGCGGCGCAGTAGCACCCTACGAGCAGTACTTC. Its translation is CACGAVAPYEQYF.

This chain links TRBV20-1 with TRBJ2-5; 7 bases line up with TRBD2. Germline V gene lookup returns CDR1 DFQATT and CDR2 SNEGSKA (reference sequence). The CDR3 length is 15 residues. V lost 3 bases and J lost 1; bases outside the gene matches: 8. The DNA of the CDR3 is TGCAGTGCTAGTTTATCTAGCGGATTCCAAGAGACCCAGTACTTC. It yields the protein CSASLSSGFQETQYF.

This clonotype was found a few times. V and J are TRBV6-5 and TRBJ2-3; TRBD2 matches 12 bases. This CDR3 comprises 17 residues. CDR1 is MNHEY and CDR2 is SVGAGI in the germline V gene. The J segment lost 3 bases and the V segment lost 5 bases, leaving 9 bases of the junction unmatched. The CDR3 is CASSRPKTSGGTDTQYF. The CDR3 DNA reads TGTGCCAGCAGTCGTCCTAAGACTAGCGGGGGAACAGATACGCAGTATTTT.

This chain links TRBV6-5 with TRBJ2-3; 8 bases line up with TRBD2. The V segment lost 5 bases and the J segment 0 bases; nucleotides outside the gene matches: 7. The CDR3 is 16 residues long. CDR1 and CDR2 from the germline V gene are MNHEY and SVGAGI. CDR3 bases: TGTGCCAGCAGTCTCCTAGCGGGTGGGAGCACAGATACGCAGTATTTT. Encoded protein: CASSLLAGGSTDTQYF.

The table lists this clonotype with many counts. J is TRBJ1-3 and V is TRBV18, with a tentative D call TRBD1 (5 bases). The length of the CDR3 is 17 residues. Trimming shortened V by 2 bases and J by 0 bases, and 14 bases separated the two germline ends. CDR1 is KGHSH, CDR2 LQKENI, per germline. CDR3 residues: CASSPNQGLSSGNTIYF. The DNA of the CDR3 is TGTGCCAGCTCACCAAACCAGGGACTCAGCTCTGGAAACACCATATATTTT.

This clonotype was detected ten times or more. The V gene is TRBV5-1, the J gene TRBJ2-3; TRBD2 matches at 7 bases. CDR3 length equals 16 residues. CDR1 and CDR2 from the germline V gene are SGHRS and YFSETQ. V shed 0 bases, J shed 2 bases, and the junction held 6 bases outside the gene matches. DNA for the CDR3: TGCGCCAGCAGCTTGGCCCTAGCGGCCTTCACAGATACGCAGTATTTT. It encodes CASSLALAAFTDTQYF.

This clonotype was seen many times. The chain couples TRBV20-1 to TRBJ2-7; 12 bases are a match to TRBD2. V was clipped by 5 bases and J by 1 base; unmatched bases: 15. Germline lookup yields CDR1 DFQATT and CDR2 SNEGSKA (reference sequence). The CDR3 extends over 18 amino acids. The DNA of the CDR3 is TGCAGTGCTCAAACACTAGCGGGGGGTCTAGCGAAGTCCTACGAGCAGTACTTC. Its translation: CSAQTLAGGLAKSYEQYF.

This clonotype occurred a few times. The chain joins TRBV25-1 to TRBJ2-2, with D uncertain. CDR3 size: 13 residues. V lost 4 bases and J lost 5, with 8 bases in between. Germline-derived CDR1 and CDR2 are MGHDK and SYGVNS. CDR3 nucleotide sequence: TGTGCCAGCAGTGGACAATCAACCGGGGAGCTGTTTTTT. This gives the protein CASSGQSTGELFF.

The sample holds a few counts of this clonotype. The chain uses TRBV20-1 and TRBJ1-4; TRBD1 matches 8 bases. The length of the CDR3 is 15 residues. After removal of 5 bases from V and 7 bases from J, the junction contained 12 bases not matched to a gene. Germline assignment: CDR1 DFQATT and CDR2 SNEGSKA (reference sequence). The CDR3 sequence is CSAHPRGQGGEKLFF. DNA of the CDR3: TGCAGTGCTCACCCCCGTGGACAGGGAGGTGAAAAACTGTTTTTT.

This clonotype came up a few times. Here the CDR3 DNA reads TGTGCCAGCAGCGTTGACGGGGTAGGAGATACGCAGTATTTT. Its protein is CASSVDGVGDTQYF. V and J are TRBV9 and TRBJ2-3, with D possibly TRBD2 on 5 matching bases. This CDR3 has 14 amino acids. CDR1 SGDLS and CDR2 YYNGEE come from the germline V gene. Trimming stripped 2 bases from V and 5 bases from J, with 12 bases between. Full variable domain (remainder filled in from reference TRBV9 and TRBJ2-3): DSGVTQTPKHLITATGQRVTLRCSPRSGDLSVYWYQQSLDQGLQFLIQYYNGEERAKGNILERFSAQQFPDLHSELNLSSLELGDSALYFCASSVDGVGDTQYFGPGTRLTVL.

This clonotype was seen only a few times. J is TRBJ2-1 and V is TRBV5-1; 7 nucleotides line up with TRBD2. The V segment lost 4 bases and the J segment 5 bases; nucleotides outside the gene matches: 9. The CDR3 spans 15 residues. Germline lookup yields CDR1 SGHRS and CDR2 YFSETQ. The CDR3 protein is CASSSSGGAHNEQFF. DNA for the CDR3: TGCGCCAGCAGCAGTTCGGGGGGAGCTCACAATGAGCAGTTCTTC.

Comment on this clonotype: Just one base apart from a much larger clone, this may be a read error. The chain couples TRBV7-9 to TRBJ1-1; D possibly corresponds to TRBD1 (6 bases). The germline gives CDR1 SEHNR, CDR2 FQNEAQ (reference sequence). V gave up 0 bases and J gave up 2 bases, with 13 bases separating them. CDR3 length equals 16 residues. CDR3 DNA sequence: TGTGCCAGCAGCTTAGCGCGGAAAGGGGGAAACACTGAAGCTTTCTTT. It is translated as CASSLARKGGNTEAFF.

This clonotype was counted ten times or more. CDR3 bases: TGCAGCGTCGGGGACACCAGAGCAGAAGCTTTCTTT. Protein sequence: CSVGDTRAEAFF. The chain joins TRBV29-1 to TRBJ1-1, with D possibly matching TRBD1 (6 bases). Germline-derived CDR1 and CDR2 are SQVTM and ANQGSEA. The V gene lost 6 bases and the J gene lost 8 bases, with 16 bases spanning the gap. The CDR3 contains 12 residues.

Many counts were recorded for this clonotype. The chain is built from TRBV7-9 and TRBJ2-2; tentatively, D is TRBD2 (5 bases). V gave up 8 bases and J gave up 5 bases, with 15 bases separating them. The CDR3 is 14 amino acids. CDR1 and CDR2 (germline): SEHNR, FQNEAQ (reference sequence). As DNA, the CDR3 is TGTGCCAGCCACCTGTCCGGGGATACCGGGGAGCTGTTTTTT. Translation: CASHLSGDTGELFF. The whole variable domain, remainder taken from reference TRBV7-9 and TRBJ2-2, is DTGVSQNPRHKITKRGQNVTFRCDPISEHNRLYWYRQTLGQGPEFLTYFQNEAQLEKSRLLSDRFSAERPKGSFSTLEIQRTEQGDSAMYLCASHLSGDTGELFFGEGSRLTVL.

This clonotype turned up a few times. This chain uses TRBV2 with TRBJ1-2; the match to TRBD1 covers 9 bases. V dropped 6 bases and J dropped 5; count of bases not matched to a gene: 7. The CDR3 totals 14 residues. The germline V gene encodes CDR1 SNHLY and CDR2 FYNNEI. Here the CDR3 reads CASRFGTGIYGYTF. CDR3 coding DNA: TGTGCCAGCAGATTTGGGACAGGGATTTATGGCTACACCTTC.

This clonotype showed up just a few times. The chain uses TRBV6-1 and TRBJ2-2, with TRBD1 identical over 9 bases. V shed 6 bases, J shed 4 bases, and the junction held 6 bases outside the gene matches. CDR3 length equals 15 residues. Germline V lookup: CDR1 MNHNS, CDR2 SASEGT. This chain's CDR3 is CASRAGTGFTGELFF. The CDR3 DNA reads as TGTGCCAGCAGGGCCGGGACAGGGTTCACCGGGGAGCTGTTTTTT.

This clonotype was seen a few times. The CDR3 reads CASWGEQTSYGYTF. CDR3 nucleotides: TGTGCCTCCTGGGGGGAACAGACAAGCTATGGCTACACCTTC. The chain carries TRBV6-6 and TRBJ1-2; TRBD1 is a possible D gene (5 bases). The CDR3 is 14 residues long. V dropped 11 bases and J dropped 4 bases, with 20 bases sitting between them. Looked up from germline, CDR1 is MNHNY and CDR2 is SVGAGI (reference sequence).

This clonotype appeared a few times. The chain recombines TRBV4-3 with TRBJ1-4, with TRBD1 identical over 7 bases. V lost 4 bases, J lost 3 bases, and 5 bases stayed unmatched. The germline V gene has CDR1 LGHNA and CDR2 YSLEER. This CDR3 is 15 amino acids long. The CDR3 is CASSPRQGANEKLFF. The CDR3 nucleotides read TGCGCCAGCAGCCCCCGGCAGGGGGCTAATGAAAAACTGTTTTTT.

This clonotype was found many times. The chain links TRBV29-1 to TRBJ1-1, with D possibly being TRBD1 (5 bases). This CDR3 spans 13 amino acids. With 3 bases removed from V and 1 base from J, the gap between germline ends came to 9 bases. The germline gives CDR1 SQVTM, CDR2 ANQGSEA. The CDR3 loop reads CSVERGKNTEAFF. The CDR3 region has the DNA TGCAGCGTTGAGAGGGGAAAGAACACTGAAGCTTTCTTT.

In its sample, this clonotype was seen many times. The chain has TRBV4-2 and TRBJ1-1, with D tentatively TRBD1 (5 bases). CDR3 size: 13 residues. Trimming removed 0 bases from V and 5 bases from J, with 7 bases in between. CDR1 and CDR2 (germline): LGHNA, YNFKEQ. CDR3 amino acids: CASSQDQGTEAFF. The CDR3 bases are TGTGCCAGCAGCCAAGACCAGGGAACTGAAGCTTTCTTT.